Included here is one TCR beta chain sequence, with context. The data were taken from a study of blood T cell repertoires in COVID-19. Germline CDR1 and CDR2: DFQATT and SNEGSKA (reference sequence). The CDR3 consists of 16 residues. Trimming took off 3 bases at V and 1 base at J, with 17 bases between the two ends. Sequencing was performed with immunoSEQ multiplex PCR; in TCRdb, only in-frame clones are kept and a portion is missing. The data contain 80,000 to 95,000 clones, about 89% of them seen just once; the ten biggest clones take up around 2%. Sequenced sample: peripheral blood. The chain carries TRBV20-1 and TRBJ2-3; tentatively, D is TRBD1 (5 bases). The TCR comes from a human donor with active COVID-19. The donor label of this sample is uncertain. The CDR3 region has the DNA TGCAGTGCTAGTGGACACAGGAGCGAGGGCACAGATACGCAGTATTTT. Its translation: CSASGHRSEGTDTQYF.